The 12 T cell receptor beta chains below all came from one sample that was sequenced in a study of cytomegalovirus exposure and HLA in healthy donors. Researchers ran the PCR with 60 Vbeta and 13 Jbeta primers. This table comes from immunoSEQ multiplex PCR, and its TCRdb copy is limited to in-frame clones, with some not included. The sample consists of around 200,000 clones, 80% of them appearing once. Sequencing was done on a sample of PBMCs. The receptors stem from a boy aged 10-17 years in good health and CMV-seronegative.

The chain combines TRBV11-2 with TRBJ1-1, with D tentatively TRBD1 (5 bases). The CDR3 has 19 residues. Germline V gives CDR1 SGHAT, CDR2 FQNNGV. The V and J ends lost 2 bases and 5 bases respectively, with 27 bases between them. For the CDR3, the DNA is TGTGCCAGCAGCTTATCAATCGGTCCCGGGACTTTCGAGAGGACTGAAGCTTTCTTT. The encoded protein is CASSLSIGPGTFERTEAFF.

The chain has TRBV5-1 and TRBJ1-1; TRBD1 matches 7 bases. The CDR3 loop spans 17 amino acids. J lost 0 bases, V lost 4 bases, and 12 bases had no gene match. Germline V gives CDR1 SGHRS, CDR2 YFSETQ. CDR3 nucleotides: TGCGCCAGCAGCCCCACCCCCTTACAGGGGATGAACACTGAAGCTTTCTTT. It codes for CASSPTPLQGMNTEAFF.

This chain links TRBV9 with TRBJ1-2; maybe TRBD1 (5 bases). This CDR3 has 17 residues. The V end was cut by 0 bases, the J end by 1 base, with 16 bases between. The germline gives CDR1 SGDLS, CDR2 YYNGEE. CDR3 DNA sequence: TGTGCCAGCAGCGTAGATGGAACGGGACTTTATAACTATGGCTACACCTTC. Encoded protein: CASSVDGTGLYNYGYTF. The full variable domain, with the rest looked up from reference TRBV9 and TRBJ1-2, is DSGVTQTPKHLITATGQRVTLRCSPRSGDLSVYWYQQSLDQGLQFLIQYYNGEERAKGNILERFSAQQFPDLHSELNLSSLELGDSALYFCASSVDGTGLYNYGYTFGSGTRLTVV.

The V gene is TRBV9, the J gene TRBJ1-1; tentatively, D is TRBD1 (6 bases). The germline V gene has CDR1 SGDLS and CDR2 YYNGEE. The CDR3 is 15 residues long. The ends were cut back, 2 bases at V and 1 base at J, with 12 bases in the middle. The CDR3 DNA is TGTGCCAGCAGCGTGAACCCAGGGGAGAACACTGAAGCTTTCTTT. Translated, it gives CASSVNPGENTEAFF.

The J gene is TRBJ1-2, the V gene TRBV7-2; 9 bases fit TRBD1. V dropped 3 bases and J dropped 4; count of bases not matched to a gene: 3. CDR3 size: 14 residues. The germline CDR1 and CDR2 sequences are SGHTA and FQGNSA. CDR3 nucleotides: TGTGCCAGCAGCTTGGACAGGGGTGGCTATGGCTACACCTTC. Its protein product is CASSLDRGGYGYTF.

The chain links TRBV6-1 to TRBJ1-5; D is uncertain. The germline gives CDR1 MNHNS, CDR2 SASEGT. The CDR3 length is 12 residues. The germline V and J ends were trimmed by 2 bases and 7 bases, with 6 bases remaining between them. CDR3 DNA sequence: TGTGCCAGCAGTGAATCGGGGCAGCCCCAGCATTTT. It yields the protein CASSESGQPQHF.

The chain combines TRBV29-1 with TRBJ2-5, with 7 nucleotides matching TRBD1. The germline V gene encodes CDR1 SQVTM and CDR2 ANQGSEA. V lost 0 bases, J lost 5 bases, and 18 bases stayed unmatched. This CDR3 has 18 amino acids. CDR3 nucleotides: TGCAGCGTTGAAGATGACAGGGAGATTGTTATCCAAAGGGAGACCCAGTACTTC. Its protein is CSVEDDREIVIQRETQYF.

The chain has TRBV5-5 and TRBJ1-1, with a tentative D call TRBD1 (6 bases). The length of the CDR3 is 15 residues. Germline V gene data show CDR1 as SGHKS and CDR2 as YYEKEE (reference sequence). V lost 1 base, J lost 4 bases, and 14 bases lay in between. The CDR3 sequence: CASSLYLGGGTEAFF. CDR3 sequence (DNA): TGTGCCAGCAGCTTGTACCTGGGAGGGGGCACTGAAGCTTTCTTT.

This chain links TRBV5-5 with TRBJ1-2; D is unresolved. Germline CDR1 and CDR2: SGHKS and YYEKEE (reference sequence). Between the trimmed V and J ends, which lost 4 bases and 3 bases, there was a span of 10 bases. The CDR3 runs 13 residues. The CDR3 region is CASSHPRDYGYTF. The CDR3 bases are TGTGCCAGCAGCCACCCGCGGGACTATGGCTACACCTTC.

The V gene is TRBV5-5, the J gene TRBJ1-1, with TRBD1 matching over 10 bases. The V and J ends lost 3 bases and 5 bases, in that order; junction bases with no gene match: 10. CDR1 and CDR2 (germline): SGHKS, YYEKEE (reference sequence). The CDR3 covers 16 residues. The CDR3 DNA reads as TGTGCCAGCAGCTGGGGGGGACAGGGGAAAATTACTGAAGCTTTCTTT. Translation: CASSWGGQGKITEAFF.

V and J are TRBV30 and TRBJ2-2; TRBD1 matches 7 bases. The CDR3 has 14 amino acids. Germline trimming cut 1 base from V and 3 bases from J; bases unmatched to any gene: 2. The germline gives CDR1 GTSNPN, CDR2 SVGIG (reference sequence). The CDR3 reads CAWSGTGYTGELFF. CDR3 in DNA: TGTGCCTGGAGTGGGACAGGCTACACCGGGGAGCTGTTTTTT.

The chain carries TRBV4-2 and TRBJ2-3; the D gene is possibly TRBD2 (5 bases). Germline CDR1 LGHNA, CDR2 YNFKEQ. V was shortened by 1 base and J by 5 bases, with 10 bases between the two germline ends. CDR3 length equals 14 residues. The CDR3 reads CASSQGPREDTQYF. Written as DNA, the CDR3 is TGTGCCAGCAGCCAAGGGCCACGGGAAGATACGCAGTATTTT.